The clone carrying this TCR beta chain occurred a few times. Its antigen is unknown. Amplification used 60 Vbeta primers and 13 Jbeta primers. Repertoires were generated with immunoSEQ multiplex PCR, while TCRdb's copy carries only in-frame clones and drops some. Among approximately 190,000 clones listed, approximately 12% were seen once. The data stem from a study of cytomegalovirus exposure and HLA in healthy donors. Study-wide points: CMV serostatus was the sole immune exposure information available.

Germline CDR1 is SGHVS and CDR2 is FNYEAQ. The CDR3 covers 12 residues. V dropped 6 bases and J dropped 5; count of bases not matched to a gene: 3. The chain couples TRBV7-6 to TRBJ2-5, with 7 bases aligning to TRBD2. The sample taken for sequencing was PBMCs. The sequence came from a man in his fifties or sixties in good health and CMV-seropositive. CDR3 coding DNA: TGTGCCAGCAGAGGACTAGAGGAGACCCAGTACTTC. It yields the protein CASRGLEETQYF.